The 29 T cell receptor beta chains below were found in one sample sequenced in a study of blood T cell repertoires in COVID-19 (dated by TCRdb to 2020 to 2022). The library was made by the immunoSEQ multiplex PCR assay. The immuneACCESS repertoire file appears here via TCRdb, limited to in-frame rearrangements. These files lack a portion of the clones; in checked studies, under half of the deficit traces to unresolved V genes, and the cause of the others is not known. The sample table lists over 120,000 clones, 60% to 80% of them with a count of one. Less than 3% of the sample rests with the top ten. Sequencing was done on a sample of PBMCs or T cells enriched from blood (not recorded which). The receptors derive from a woman in her forties or fifties who had recovered from COVID-19.

The chain joins TRBV6-5 to TRBJ1-2, with a tentative D call TRBD1 (5 bases). Germline V gene lookup returns CDR1 MNHEY and CDR2 SVGAGI. The V end was cut by 0 bases, the J end by 10 bases, with 15 bases between. This CDR3 contains 14 residues. In nucleotides, the CDR3 is TGTGCCAGCAGTTACTCCCGGGGGGTTTTTTCCTACACCTTC. Translating it yields CASSYSRGVFSYTF.

The chain has TRBV5-4 and TRBJ1-2, with D possibly being TRBD1 (6 bases). In germline, CDR1 is SGHNT, CDR2 YYREEE (reference sequence). CDR3 length equals 14 residues. Trimming took 0 bases from V and 7 from J, leaving 13 bases between them. This chain's CDR3 is CASSLGGRGLGYTF. The CDR3, as DNA: TGTGCCAGCAGCTTGGGGGGGCGCGGGCTTGGCTACACCTTC.

V usage is TRBV28 and J usage is TRBJ2-3; TRBD2 matches 10 bases. With V trimmed by 2 bases and J by 1 base, 6 bases remained unmatched. The germline V gene has CDR1 MDHEN and CDR2 SYDVKM. The CDR3 consists of 17 residues. CDR3 DNA sequence: TGTGCCAGCAGTTTACTAGCGGGAGTTATAGGCACAGATACGCAGTATTTT. Its protein is CASSLLAGVIGTDTQYF.

This rearrangement joins TRBV2 to TRBJ1-4; 7 bases map to TRBD1. CDR3 length: 16 residues. Germline V gene sequence: CDR1 SNHLY, CDR2 FYNNEI. Unmatched junction bases numbered 14, after V lost 8 bases and J lost 5 bases. The CDR3 nucleotides are TGTGCCAGCCATACCGCTACAGGGGCTGGAAATGAAAAACTGTTTTTT. It encodes CASHTATGAGNEKLFF.

The J gene is TRBJ1-1, the V gene TRBV27, with 7 positions matching TRBD1. The CDR3 has 13 amino acids. V was clipped by 5 bases and J by 4 bases; unmatched bases: 4. Germline assignment: CDR1 MNHEY and CDR2 SMNVEV (reference sequence). The CDR3 loop is CASSTAGGTEAFF. DNA for the CDR3: TGTGCCAGCAGTACGGCAGGGGGCACTGAAGCTTTCTTT.

There are a few counts of this clone. V usage is TRBV7-9 and J usage is TRBJ1-2; 9 bases map to TRBD1. CDR3 length: 17 residues. Unmatched junction bases numbered 14, after V lost 5 bases and J lost 4 bases. Germline values: CDR1 SEHNR, CDR2 FQNEAQ (reference sequence). The DNA of the CDR3 is TGTGCCAGCAGCCCTCGGGACAGGGTAGAAGTTGGCTATGGCTACACCTTC. Protein: CASSPRDRVEVGYGYTF.

The sample holds a few counts of this clone. The chain employs TRBV6-5 and TRBJ1-1; possibly TRBD1 for D (5 bases). V was shortened by 2 bases and J by 0 bases, with 7 bases between the two germline ends. The CDR3 runs 14 residues. CDR1 is MNHEY, CDR2 SVGAGI, per germline. CDR3 nucleotide sequence: TGTGCCAGCAGTTACACAGGCATGAACACTGAAGCTTTCTTT. As protein: CASSYTGMNTEAFF.

The chain combines TRBV9 with TRBJ1-2, with D tentatively TRBD1 (6 bases). Trimming pared 3 bases from V and 7 bases from J, leaving 13 bases between. Germline CDR1 and CDR2: SGDLS and YYNGEE. This CDR3 comprises 13 residues. CDR3 amino acids: CASSGDTGFGYTF. In DNA, the CDR3 is TGTGCCAGCAGCGGAGATACAGGGTTTGGCTACACCTTC.

The rearrangement links TRBV5-1 to TRBJ2-5; a possible D gene is TRBD1 (6 bases). The CDR3 length is 14 residues. The germline V gene has CDR1 SGHRS and CDR2 YFSETQ. The germline V and J ends were trimmed by 4 bases and 1 base, with 11 bases remaining between them. The CDR3 loop is CASSETGFQETQYF. As DNA, the CDR3 is TGCGCCAGCAGCGAGACAGGCTTCCAAGAGACCCAGTACTTC.

The J gene is TRBJ2-1, the V gene TRBV9, with a possible D match to TRBD1 (6 bases). This CDR3 is 13 amino acids long. V lost 0 bases and J 8 bases, leaving 9 bases between the germline ends. Looked up from germline, CDR1 is SGDLS and CDR2 is YYNGEE. CDR3 residues: CASSVAGVDEQFF. The CDR3 nucleotides read TGTGCCAGCAGCGTAGCAGGGGTCGATGAGCAGTTCTTC.

The chain is built from TRBV7-6 and TRBJ2-1, with 8 bases lining up with TRBD2. In germline, CDR1 is SGHVS, CDR2 FNYEAQ. This CDR3 has 15 residues. Unmatched junction bases numbered 7, after V lost 6 bases and J lost 3 bases. CDR3: CASSLTSGYYNEQFF. CDR3 in DNA: TGTGCCAGCAGTTTAACTAGCGGATACTACAATGAGCAGTTCTTC.

The V and J genes are TRBV28 and TRBJ2-1; 11 bases match TRBD2. The CDR3 contains 17 residues. CDR1 is MDHEN, CDR2 SYDVKM, per germline. The J segment lost 10 bases and the V segment lost 5 bases, leaving 16 bases of the junction unmatched. Written as DNA, the CDR3 is TGTGCCAGCAGTCCCCGTGGAAGTAGCGGGAGGGAATTGGAGCAGTTCTTC. It yields the protein CASSPRGSSGRELEQFF.

This chain uses TRBV5-4 with TRBJ1-2; D gene ambiguous. CDR1 is SGHNT and CDR2 is YYREEE in the germline V gene (reference sequence). The CDR3 length is 14 residues. Trimming pared 0 bases from V and 3 bases from J, leaving 9 bases between. CDR3 bases: TGTGCCAGCAGCTTGGCAGGCAACCACTATGGCTACACCTTC. Translating it yields CASSLAGNHYGYTF.

The chain couples TRBV11-3 to TRBJ1-1; 7 positions agree with TRBD1. In germline, CDR1 is SGHNT, CDR2 YENEEA. The junction had 8 bases not matched to a gene; V was cut back by 6 bases and J by 4 bases. This CDR3 comprises 14 residues. CDR3 nucleotides: TGTGCCAGCAGGAAAACAGGGGCCGCCACTGAAGCTTTCTTT. This codes for CASRKTGAATEAFF.

The V and J genes are TRBV6-5 and TRBJ1-1; D is unresolved. The CDR3 length is 14 residues. Between the trimmed V and J ends, which lost 6 bases and 2 bases, there was a span of 13 bases. Germline V gives CDR1 MNHEY, CDR2 SVGAGI. The CDR3 sequence is CASSPLTLNTEAFF. CDR3 nucleotides: TGTGCCAGCAGCCCCCTGACACTCAACACTGAAGCTTTCTTT.

This sequence joins TRBV28 and TRBJ2-1; possible D gene TRBD1, 6 bases. The germline V gene has CDR1 MDHEN and CDR2 SYDVKM. V lost 7 bases and J lost 6, with 25 bases in between. The CDR3 has 17 amino acids. DNA for the CDR3: TGTGCCAGCAATTCCGGGACACTGGTGCCCCCTTTCAATGAGCAGTTCTTC. Translated, it gives CASNSGTLVPPFNEQFF.

This chain links TRBV2 with TRBJ2-2, with TRBD1 matching over 9 bases. Germline V gene sequence: CDR1 SNHLY, CDR2 FYNNEI. The CDR3 length is 14 residues. Trimming at V came to 8 bases and at J to 3 bases, leaving 4 bases not matched to a gene. The CDR3 spells CASFRDRDTGELFF. In DNA, the CDR3 is TGTGCCAGCTTCCGGGACAGGGACACCGGGGAGCTGTTTTTT. Looking up the rest from reference TRBV2 and TRBJ2-2 gives the full variable domain: EPEVTQTPSHQVTQMGQEVILRCVPISNHLYFYWYRQILGQKVEFLVSFYNNEISEKSEIFDDQFSVERPDGSNFTLKIRSTKLEDSAMYFCASFRDRDTGELFFGEGSRLTVL.

The V and J genes are TRBV19 and TRBJ1-2; 7 nucleotides agree with TRBD1. V trimming: 1 base; J trimming: 6 bases; junction bases outside the gene matches: 8. Germline V gene data show CDR1 as LNHDA and CDR2 as SQIVND (reference sequence). The CDR3 extends over 15 amino acids. The CDR3 nucleotides read TGTGCCAGTAGTATAGTTGAGACAGGGTTCGATGGCTACACCTTC. Its translation is CASSIVETGFDGYTF.

This clone was counted a few times. This CDR3 reads CASRPRRSQAGSGNTIYF. The DNA of the CDR3 is TGTGCCAGCAGACCCCGCCGGTCGCAGGCCGGCTCTGGAAACACCATATATTTT. V is TRBV2 and J is TRBJ1-3; D is unclear. There are 18 residues in the CDR3. CDR1 is SNHLY and CDR2 is FYNNEI in the germline V gene. Deletions cut 6 bases from V and 0 bases from J, with 21 bases between. The complete variable domain, with remaining parts taken from reference TRBV2 and TRBJ1-3, reads EPEVTQTPSHQVTQMGQEVILRCVPISNHLYFYWYRQILGQKVEFLVSFYNNEISEKSEIFDDQFSVERPDGSNFTLKIRSTKLEDSAMYFCASRPRRSQAGSGNTIYFGEGSWLTVV.

The gene calls are TRBV30 and TRBJ1-2; D uncertain. V was pared by 4 bases and J by 2 bases, with 14 bases between. This CDR3 has 14 amino acids. Germline V lookup: CDR1 GTSNPN, CDR2 SVGIG (reference sequence). The CDR3 nucleotides are TGTGCCTGGACCGCAGGCACCTACAACTATGGCTACACCTTC. This codes for CAWTAGTYNYGYTF.

CDR3 coding DNA: TGTGCCAGCAGTTTAGCAGGGGACTACGACTATGTCTCCTACGAGCAGTACTTC. Translation: CASSLAGDYDYVSYEQYF. The rearrangement uses TRBV28 and TRBJ2-7, with D perhaps matching TRBD2 (7 bases). This CDR3 comprises 18 residues. The germline V and J ends were trimmed by 2 bases and 0 bases, with 20 bases remaining between them. Per the germline V gene, CDR1 is MDHEN and CDR2 is SYDVKM.

The genes are TRBV2 and TRBJ1-2; perhaps TRBD1 as D (6 bases). The CDR3 is 14 residues long. CDR1 is SNHLY, CDR2 FYNNEI, per germline. V lost 6 bases to trimming and J lost 4 bases, with 15 bases between them. Written as DNA, the CDR3 is TGTGCCAGCAGAGGTGGGGGGGCAGGCTATGGCTACACCTTC. Encoded protein: CASRGGGAGYGYTF.

This clone was seen only a few times. This chain connects TRBV27 to TRBJ1-2; 10 bases line up with TRBD1. V was clipped by 6 bases and J by 0 bases; unmatched bases: 4. This CDR3 has 15 residues. CDR1 is MNHEY and CDR2 is SMNVEV in the germline V gene (reference sequence). The CDR3 DNA is TGTGCCAGCAGACGACAGGGGGCCGCTAACTATGGCTACACCTTC. Translated, it gives CASRRQGAANYGYTF.

This chain links TRBV9 with TRBJ2-2; 12 nucleotides agree with TRBD2. This CDR3 is 16 amino acids long. The J segment lost 3 bases and the V segment lost 6 bases, leaving 6 bases of the junction unmatched. Germline CDR1 SGDLS, CDR2 YYNGEE. This chain's CDR3 is CASTTGLAGYTGELFF. DNA of the CDR3: TGTGCCAGCACCACCGGACTAGCGGGATACACCGGGGAGCTGTTTTTT.

The V and J genes are TRBV12-5 and TRBJ2-1, with 11 bases fitting TRBD2. The CDR3 extends over 15 amino acids. CDR1 is LGHNT and CDR2 is FRNRAP in the germline V gene. V dropped 1 base and J dropped 9; count of bases not matched to a gene: 5. CDR3 nucleotides: TGTGCTAGTGGTTTGGGACTAGCGGGAACCGGTGAGCAGTTCTTC. Protein sequence: CASGLGLAGTGEQFF.

The chain employs TRBV11-2 and TRBJ2-2; 10 positions match TRBD2. With V trimmed by 3 bases and J by 5 bases, 6 bases remained unmatched. There are 16 residues in the CDR3. The germline gives CDR1 SGHAT, CDR2 FQNNGV. As DNA, the CDR3 is TGTGCCAGCAGCTTTCCTAGCGGGAGCGGGACCGGGGAGCTGTTTTTT. It encodes CASSFPSGSGTGELFF.

This chain uses TRBV4-1 with TRBJ2-1; TRBD2 aligns across 9 bases. This CDR3 contains 16 residues. V lost 3 bases to trimming and J lost 1 base; unmatched junction nucleotides: 4. The germline gives CDR1 MGHRA, CDR2 YSYEKL. CDR3 in DNA: TGCGCCAGCAGCCAGGTTAGCGGGAGATCCTACAATGAGCAGTTCTTC. Translated: CASSQVSGRSYNEQFF.

This clone was seen just once. The CDR3 DNA reads TGTGCCAGCAGTTTAGGCCTAGCGGGAAAAAGCGAGCAGTACTTC. Protein product: CASSLGLAGKSEQYF. The chain links TRBV27 to TRBJ2-7, with 9 positions matching TRBD2. V was clipped by 2 bases and J by 6 bases; unmatched bases: 8. CDR1 and CDR2 (germline): MNHEY, SMNVEV (reference sequence). CDR3 length: 15 amino acids.

The chain links TRBV4-1 to TRBJ1-2; maybe TRBD1 (5 bases). V lost 1 base, J lost 4 bases, and 13 bases lay in between. CDR3 length: 15 amino acids. Germline values: CDR1 MGHRA, CDR2 YSYEKL. CDR3 loop: CASSQVDRGIYGYTF. CDR3 sequence (DNA): TGCGCCAGCAGCCAAGTAGACCGGGGGATCTATGGCTACACCTTC.